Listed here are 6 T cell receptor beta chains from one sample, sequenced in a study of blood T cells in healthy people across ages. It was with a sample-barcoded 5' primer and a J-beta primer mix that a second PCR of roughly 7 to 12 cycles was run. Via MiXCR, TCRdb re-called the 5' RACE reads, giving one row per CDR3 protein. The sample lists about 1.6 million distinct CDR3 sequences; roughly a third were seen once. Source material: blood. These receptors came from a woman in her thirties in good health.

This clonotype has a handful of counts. The CDR3 loop is CASSLQVRDTQYF. In nucleotides, the CDR3 is TGTGCCAGCAGTTTACAGGTCCGGGATACGCAGTATTTT. The rearrangement links TRBV27 to TRBJ2-3; no clear D gene. V lost 2 bases and J lost 6, with 9 bases in between. The length of the CDR3 is 13 residues. Germline V CDR1 and CDR2: MNHEY, SMNVEV (reference sequence).

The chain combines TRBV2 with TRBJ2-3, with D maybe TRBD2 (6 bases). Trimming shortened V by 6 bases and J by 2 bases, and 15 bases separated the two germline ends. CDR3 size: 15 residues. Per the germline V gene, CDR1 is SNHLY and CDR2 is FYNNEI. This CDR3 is CASRETRPITDTQYF. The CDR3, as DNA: TGTGCCAGCAGAGAGACTAGACCAATCACAGATACGCAGTATTTT.

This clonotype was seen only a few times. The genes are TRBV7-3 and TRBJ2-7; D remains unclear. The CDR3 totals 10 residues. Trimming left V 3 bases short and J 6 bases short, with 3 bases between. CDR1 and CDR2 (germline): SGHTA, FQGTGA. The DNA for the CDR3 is TGTGCCAGCAGCTTTGCCGAGCAGTACTTC. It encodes CASSFAEQYF.

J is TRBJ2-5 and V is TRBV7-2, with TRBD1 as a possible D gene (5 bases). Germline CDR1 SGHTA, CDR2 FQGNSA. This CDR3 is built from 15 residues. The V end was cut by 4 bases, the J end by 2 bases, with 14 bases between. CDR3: CASSSRNRQQETQYF. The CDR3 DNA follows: TGTGCCAGCAGCTCCCGGAACAGACAGCAAGAGACCCAGTACTTC.

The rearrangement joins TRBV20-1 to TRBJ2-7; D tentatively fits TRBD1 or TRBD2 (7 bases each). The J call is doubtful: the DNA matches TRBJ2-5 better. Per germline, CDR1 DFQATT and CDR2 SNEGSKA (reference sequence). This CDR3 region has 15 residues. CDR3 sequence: CSARDINRGGETQYF. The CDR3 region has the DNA TGCAGTGCTAGAGATATCAACAGGGGAGGGGAGACCCAGTACTTC.

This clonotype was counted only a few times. The CDR3 loop is CASRANRGTSTDTQYF. As DNA, the CDR3 is TGCGCCAGCAGAGCGAATAGGGGGACTAGCACAGATACGCAGTATTTT. The chain couples TRBV10-2 to TRBJ2-3; D possibly uses TRBD1 or TRBD2 (6 bases each). The V gene's germline CDR1 is WSHSY and CDR2 SAAADI. V shed 6 bases and J shed 0 bases, with 16 bases lying between them. This CDR3 contains 16 residues.